Listed below are T cell receptor beta chains from one sample, sequenced in a study of blood T cell repertoires in COVID-19. Profiling relied on immunoSEQ multiplex PCR, and the TCRdb table lists in-frame clones only, not all of them. This table holds roughly 57,000 clones, about three quarters found once. Sequenced input: peripheral blood. These receptors were collected from a man aged 25 to 40 with COVID-19, enrolled during active disease. Each CDR3 is given with its conserved first and last residue. D genes are given only for firm matches. Clone size is stated in some rows and not others, as once, few, many or a class when expanded.

len: 15; v_gene: TRBV6-5; abundance: .; d_gene: TRBD1; j_gene: TRBJ1-5; CDR3aa: CASSPYRGQGQPQHF; CDR3nt: TGTGCCAGCAGTCCCTACAGGGGGCAGGGGCAGCCCCAGCATTTT
len: 15; v_gene: TRBV9; abundance: few; d_gene: TRBD1; j_gene: TRBJ2-3; CDR3aa: CASSVSGGKIDTQYF; CDR3nt: TGTGCCAGCAGCGTATCAGGGGGCAAGATTGATACGCAGTATTTT
len: 15; v_gene: TRBV19; abundance: .; d_gene: .; j_gene: TRBJ1-5; CDR3aa: CASSMVRGGNQPQHF; CDR3nt: TGTGCCAGTAGTATGGTCCGGGGGGGCAATCAGCCCCAGCATTTT
len: 15; v_gene: TRBV6-5; abundance: .; d_gene: .; j_gene: TRBJ2-3; CDR3aa: CASTTGTRSTDTQYF; CDR3nt: TGTGCCAGCACGACCGGGACAAGAAGCACAGATACGCAGTATTTT
len: 17; v_gene: TRBV5-5; abundance: .; d_gene: .; j_gene: TRBJ2-1; CDR3aa: CASSPRAGLTTYNEQFF; CDR3nt: TGTGCCAGCAGCCCGCGGGCGGGACTTACCACCTACAATGAGCAGTTCTTC
len: 15; v_gene: TRBV27; abundance: .; d_gene: TRBD1; j_gene: TRBJ1-2; CDR3aa: CASSSSGTVNYGYTF; CDR3nt: TGTGCCAGCAGTTCCTCCGGGACAGTAAACTATGGCTACACCTTC
len: 19; v_gene: TRBV5-8; abundance: .; d_gene: TRBD2; j_gene: TRBJ2-3; CDR3aa: CASSSRGPRTSGRQDTQYF; CDR3nt: TGTGCCAGCAGCTCCCGAGGGCCCCGTACTAGCGGGAGGCAAGATACGCAGTATTTT
len: 14; v_gene: TRBV5-5; abundance: .; d_gene: .; j_gene: TRBJ2-7; CDR3aa: CASSLFKGTYEQYF; CDR3nt: TGTGCCAGCAGCTTGTTCAAGGGGACCTACGAGCAGTACTTC
len: 16; v_gene: TRBV5-4; abundance: .; d_gene: .; j_gene: TRBJ2-3; CDR3aa: CASSLRTVTRGDTQYF; CDR3nt: TGTGCCAGCAGCTTACGGACCGTCACGCGGGGAGATACGCAGTATTTT
len: 16; v_gene: TRBV3-1/TRBV3-2; abundance: .; d_gene: .; j_gene: TRBJ1-1; CDR3aa: CASSQGKRGRNTEAFF; CDR3nt: TGTGCCAGCAGCCAAGGGAAAAGGGGCCGAAACACTGAAGCTTTCTTT